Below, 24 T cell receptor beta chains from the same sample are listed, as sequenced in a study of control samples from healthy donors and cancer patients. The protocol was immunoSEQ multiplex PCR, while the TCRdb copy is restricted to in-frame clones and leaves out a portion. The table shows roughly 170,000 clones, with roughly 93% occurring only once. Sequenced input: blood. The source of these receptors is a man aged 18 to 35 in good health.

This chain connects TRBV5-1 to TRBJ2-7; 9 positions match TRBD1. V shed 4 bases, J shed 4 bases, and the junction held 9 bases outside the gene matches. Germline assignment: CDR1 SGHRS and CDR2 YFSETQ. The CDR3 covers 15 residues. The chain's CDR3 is CASSEPGTGIYEQYF. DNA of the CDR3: TGCGCCAGCAGCGAGCCCGGGACAGGGATTTACGAGCAGTACTTC.

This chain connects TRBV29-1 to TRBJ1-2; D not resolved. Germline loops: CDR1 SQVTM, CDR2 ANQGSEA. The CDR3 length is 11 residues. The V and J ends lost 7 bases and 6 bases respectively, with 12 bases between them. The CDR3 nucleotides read TGCAGCGCAGAGTCGGTAGATGGCTACACCTTC. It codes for CSAESVDGYTF. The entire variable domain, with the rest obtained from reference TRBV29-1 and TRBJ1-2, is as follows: SAVISQKPSRDICQRGTSLTIQCQVDSQVTMMFWYRQQPGQSLTLIATANQGSEATYESGFVIDKFPISRPNLTFSTLTVSNMSPEDSSIYLCSAESVDGYTFGSGTRLTVV.

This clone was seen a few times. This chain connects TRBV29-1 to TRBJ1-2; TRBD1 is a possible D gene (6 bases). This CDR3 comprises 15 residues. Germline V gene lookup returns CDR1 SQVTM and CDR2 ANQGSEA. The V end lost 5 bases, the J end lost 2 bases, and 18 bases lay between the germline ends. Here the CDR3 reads CSVQGTGTANYGYTF. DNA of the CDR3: TGCAGCGTTCAGGGGACGGGGACCGCAAACTATGGCTACACCTTC. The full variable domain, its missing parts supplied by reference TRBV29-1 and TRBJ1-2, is SAVISQKPSRDICQRGTSLTIQCQVDSQVTMMFWYRQQPGQSLTLIATANQGSEATYESGFVIDKFPISRPNLTFSTLTVSNMSPEDSSIYLCSVQGTGTANYGYTFGSGTRLTVV.

Written as DNA, the CDR3 is TGTGCCAGCAGCATTAGGGGAGAGACCCAGTACTTC. Translated, it gives CASSIRGETQYF. This chain connects TRBV11-2 to TRBJ2-5; D may be TRBD1 (5 bases). With 5 bases removed from V and 4 bases from J, the gap between germline ends came to 8 bases. The length of the CDR3 is 12 residues. Germline V gene sequence: CDR1 SGHAT, CDR2 FQNNGV.

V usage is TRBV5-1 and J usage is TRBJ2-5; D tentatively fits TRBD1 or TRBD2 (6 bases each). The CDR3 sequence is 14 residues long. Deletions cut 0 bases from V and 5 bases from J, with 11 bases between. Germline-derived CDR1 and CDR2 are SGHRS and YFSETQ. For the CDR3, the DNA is TGCGCCAGCAGCTTGGCCGGGGGCGGGGAGACCCAGTACTTC. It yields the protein CASSLAGGGETQYF.

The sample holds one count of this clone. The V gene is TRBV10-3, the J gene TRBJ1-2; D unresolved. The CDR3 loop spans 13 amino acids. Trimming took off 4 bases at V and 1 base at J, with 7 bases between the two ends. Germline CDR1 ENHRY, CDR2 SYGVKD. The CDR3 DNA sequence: TGTGCCATCAGTGTAGCACTTAACTATGGCTACACCTTC. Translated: CAISVALNYGYTF.

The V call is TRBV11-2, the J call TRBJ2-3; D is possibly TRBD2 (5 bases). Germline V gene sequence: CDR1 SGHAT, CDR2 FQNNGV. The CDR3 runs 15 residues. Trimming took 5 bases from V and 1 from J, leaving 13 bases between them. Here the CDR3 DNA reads TGTGCCAGCAGCCTCGTCGGTAGCGGCACAGATACGCAGTATTTT. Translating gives CASSLVGSGTDTQYF. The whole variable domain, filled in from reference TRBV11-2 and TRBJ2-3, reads EAGVAQSPRYKIIEKRQSVAFWCNPISGHATLYWYQQILGQGPKLLIQFQNNGVVDDSQLPKDRFSAERLKGVDSTLKIQPAKLEDSAVYLCASSLVGSGTDTQYFGPGTRLTVL.

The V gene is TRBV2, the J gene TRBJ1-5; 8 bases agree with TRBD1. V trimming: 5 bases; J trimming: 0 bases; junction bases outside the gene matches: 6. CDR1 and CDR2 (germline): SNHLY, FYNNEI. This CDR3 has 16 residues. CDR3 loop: CASSSSTGVSNQPQHF. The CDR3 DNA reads TGTGCCAGCAGTAGTTCGACAGGGGTTAGCAATCAGCCCCAGCATTTT.

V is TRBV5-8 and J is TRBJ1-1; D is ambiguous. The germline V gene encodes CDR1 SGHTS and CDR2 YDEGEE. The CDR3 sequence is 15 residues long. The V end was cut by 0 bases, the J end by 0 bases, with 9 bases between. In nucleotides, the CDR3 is TGTGCCAGCAGCTTGGGTCCGGGTTTGAACACTGAAGCTTTCTTT. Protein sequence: CASSLGPGLNTEAFF.

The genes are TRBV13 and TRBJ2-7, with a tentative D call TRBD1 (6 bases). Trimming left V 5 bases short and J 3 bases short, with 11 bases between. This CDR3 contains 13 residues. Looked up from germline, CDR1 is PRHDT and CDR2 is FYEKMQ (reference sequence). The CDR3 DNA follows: TGTGCCAGCAGCGAGTCAGGGGTCTACGAGCAGTACTTC. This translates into CASSESGVYEQYF.

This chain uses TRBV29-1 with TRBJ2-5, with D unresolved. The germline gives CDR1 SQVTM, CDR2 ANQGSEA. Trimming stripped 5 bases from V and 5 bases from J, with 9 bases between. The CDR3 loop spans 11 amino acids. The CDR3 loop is CSVLRVETQYF. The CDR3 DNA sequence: TGCAGCGTTTTAAGGGTGGAGACCCAGTACTTC.

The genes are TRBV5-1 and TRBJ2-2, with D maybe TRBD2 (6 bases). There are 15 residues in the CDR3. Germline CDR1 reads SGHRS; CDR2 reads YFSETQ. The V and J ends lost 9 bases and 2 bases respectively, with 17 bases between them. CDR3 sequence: CATAGIPSNTGELFF. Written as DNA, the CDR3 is TGCGCCACTGCGGGAATACCCTCCAACACCGGGGAGCTGTTTTTT.

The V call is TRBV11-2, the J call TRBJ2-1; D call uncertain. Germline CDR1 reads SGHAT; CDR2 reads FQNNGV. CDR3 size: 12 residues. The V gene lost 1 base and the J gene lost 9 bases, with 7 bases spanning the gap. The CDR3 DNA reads TGTGCCAGCAGCTTAGTCCTAGGTGAGCAGTTCTTC. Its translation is CASSLVLGEQFF. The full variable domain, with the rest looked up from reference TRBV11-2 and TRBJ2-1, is EAGVAQSPRYKIIEKRQSVAFWCNPISGHATLYWYQQILGQGPKLLIQFQNNGVVDDSQLPKDRFSAERLKGVDSTLKIQPAKLEDSAVYLCASSLVLGEQFFGPGTRLTVL.

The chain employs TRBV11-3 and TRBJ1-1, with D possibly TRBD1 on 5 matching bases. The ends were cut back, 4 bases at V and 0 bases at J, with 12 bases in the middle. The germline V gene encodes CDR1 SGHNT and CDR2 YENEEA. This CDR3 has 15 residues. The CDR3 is CASSSGQGVNTEAFF. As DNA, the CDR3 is TGTGCCAGCAGCTCGGGGCAGGGCGTGAACACTGAAGCTTTCTTT.

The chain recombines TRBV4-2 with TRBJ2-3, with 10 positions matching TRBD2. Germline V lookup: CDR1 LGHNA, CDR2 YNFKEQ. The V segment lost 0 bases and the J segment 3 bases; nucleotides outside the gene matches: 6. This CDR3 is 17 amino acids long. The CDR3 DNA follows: TGTGCCAGCAGCCAAGAGGCTAGCGGGGGCCTTACAGATACGCAGTATTTT. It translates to CASSQEASGGLTDTQYF.

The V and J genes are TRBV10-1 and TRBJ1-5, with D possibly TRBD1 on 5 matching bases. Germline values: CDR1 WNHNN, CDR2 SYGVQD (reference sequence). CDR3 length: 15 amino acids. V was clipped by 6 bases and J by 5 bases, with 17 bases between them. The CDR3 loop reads CASSIRGGSDQPQHF. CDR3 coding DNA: TGCGCCAGCAGCATCCGGGGGGGTTCGGATCAGCCCCAGCATTTT.

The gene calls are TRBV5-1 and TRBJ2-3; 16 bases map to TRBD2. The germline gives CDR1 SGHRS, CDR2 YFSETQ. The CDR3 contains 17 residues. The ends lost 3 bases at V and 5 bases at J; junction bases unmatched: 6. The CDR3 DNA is TGCGCCAGCAGCTCGGGACTAGCGGGGGGGCCCCTAGATACGCAGTATTTT. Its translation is CASSSGLAGGPLDTQYF.

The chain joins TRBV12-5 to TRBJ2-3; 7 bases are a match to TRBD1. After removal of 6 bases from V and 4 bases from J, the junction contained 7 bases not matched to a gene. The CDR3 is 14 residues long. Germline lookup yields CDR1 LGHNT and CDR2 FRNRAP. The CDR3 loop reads CASGLTGISDTQYF. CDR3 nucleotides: TGTGCTAGTGGGCTGACAGGGATTTCAGATACGCAGTATTTT.

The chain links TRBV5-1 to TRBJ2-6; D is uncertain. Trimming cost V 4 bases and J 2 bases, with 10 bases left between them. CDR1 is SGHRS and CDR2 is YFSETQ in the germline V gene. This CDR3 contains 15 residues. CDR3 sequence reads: CASSLQRTGANVLTF. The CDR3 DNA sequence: TGCGCCAGCAGCCTACAGCGAACTGGGGCCAACGTCCTGACTTTC.

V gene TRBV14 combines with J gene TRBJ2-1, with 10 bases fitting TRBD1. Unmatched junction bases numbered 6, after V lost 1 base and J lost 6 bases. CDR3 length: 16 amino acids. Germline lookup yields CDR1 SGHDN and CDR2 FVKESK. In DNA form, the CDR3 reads TGTGCCAGCAGCCAAGGCGGACAGGGGGTTAGCAATGAGCAGTTCTTC. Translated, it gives CASSQGGQGVSNEQFF.

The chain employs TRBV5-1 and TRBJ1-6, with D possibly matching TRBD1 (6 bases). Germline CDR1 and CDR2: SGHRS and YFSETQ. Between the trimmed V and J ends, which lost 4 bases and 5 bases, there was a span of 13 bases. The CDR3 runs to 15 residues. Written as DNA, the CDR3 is TGCGCCAGCAGCGATTACCGACAGGATAATTCACCCCTCCACTTT. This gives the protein CASSDYRQDNSPLHF.

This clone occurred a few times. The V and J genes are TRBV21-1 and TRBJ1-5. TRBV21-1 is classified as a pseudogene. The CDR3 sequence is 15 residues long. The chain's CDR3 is CAPPFAGGMNQPQHF. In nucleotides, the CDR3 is TGTGCCCCTCCATTTGCGGGTGGAATGAATCAGCCCCAGCATTTT.

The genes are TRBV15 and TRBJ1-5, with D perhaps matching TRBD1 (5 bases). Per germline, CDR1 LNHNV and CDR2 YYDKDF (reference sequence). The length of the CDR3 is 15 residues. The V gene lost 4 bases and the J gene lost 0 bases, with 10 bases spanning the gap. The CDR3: CATSTRQTSNQPQHF. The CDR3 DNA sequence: TGTGCCACCAGCACCCGACAGACTAGCAATCAGCCCCAGCATTTT.

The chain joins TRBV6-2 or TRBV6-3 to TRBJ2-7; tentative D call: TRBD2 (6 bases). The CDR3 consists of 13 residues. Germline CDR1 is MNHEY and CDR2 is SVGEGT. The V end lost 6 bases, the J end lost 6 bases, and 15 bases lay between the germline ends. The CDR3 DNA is TGTGCCAGCAGCCCCGGGACTCCGTTCGAGCAGTACTTC. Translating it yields CASSPGTPFEQYF.